This TCR beta chain was sequenced during a study of OX40 agonist ivuxolimab in advanced cancers. Findings and caveats of the study: Clonal expansion from baseline to week 6 occurred in both CD4+ and CD8+ T cells. Part of the nonresponder group also had normalized T-cell clonal expansion that was low.

Note on this clone: As yet, its antigen is unknown.

V lost 4 bases to trimming and J lost 2 bases; unmatched junction nucleotides: 2. The germline V gene encodes CDR1 GTSNPN and CDR2 SVGIG (reference sequence). The CDR3 has 13 amino acids. The data were produced by immunoSEQ multiplex PCR, yet TCRdb's version contains in-frame clones alone and is incomplete. In the table there are about 70,000 clones, 88% of which are singletons. The chain links TRBV30 to TRBJ2-1; 7 bases are shared with TRBD1. The clonotype comes from an adult with an advanced solid tumor such as melanoma, head and neck, liver or kidney cancer. The sample here was CD4+ or CD8+ T cells sorted from blood, taken in a trial of the OX40 agonist ivuxolimab. This CDR3 is CAWNTGAYNEQFF. CDR3 DNA sequence: TGTGCCTGGAACACAGGGGCCTACAATGAGCAGTTCTTC.